This T cell receptor (beta chain) was sequenced for a study of tumor and adjacent non-tumor tissue in lung cancer. RNA was extracted from bulk tissue without any cell sorting. The library came from three nested PCR rounds adapted from ARM-PCR protocols. TCRdb itself ran the multiplex PCR reads through MiXCR, one entry per CDR3 protein. Of some 120,000 distinct CDR3 sequences detected, 66% appear once; the ten largest clones hold about 13%. V dropped 1 base and J dropped 1 base, with 19 bases sitting between them. The length of the CDR3 is 17 residues. The germline V gene has CDR1 DFQATT and CDR2 SNEGSKA (reference sequence).

Sequencing input: lung tumor tissue. The chain has TRBV20-1 and TRBJ2-5; the D is unclear. This clonotype was obtained from a young man with non-small cell lung cancer. CDR3 region: CSARAGSNHPAQETQYF. The CDR3 nucleotides are TGCAGTGCTAGAGCCGGGTCCAACCATCCGGCCCAAGAGACCCAGTACTTC.